Listed below are T cell receptor beta chains from one sample, sequenced in a study of post-analysis software for immune sequencing data. TCRdb itself ran the PCR reads through MiXCR, one entry per CDR3 protein. Of hundreds of thousands of distinct CDR3 sequences listed, around 50% were seen once; the top ten hold approximately 4.5%. The sequenced sample consisted of blood. Receptors originate from a girl between 5 and 17 years old with multiple sclerosis. Both conserved end residues are part of each CDR3. Size values are once, few and many counts, or a class for expanded clones, and some rows have none.

j_call: TRBJ2-7; clone_size: NA; v_call: TRBV10-3; cdr3_aa: CAISGRDRVYEQYF
j_call: TRBJ2-4; clone_size: NA; v_call: TRBV3-1; cdr3_aa: CAGSQVANIQYF
j_call: TRBJ2-3; clone_size: NA; v_call: TRBV20-1; cdr3_aa: CSATVLTFTDTQYF
j_call: TRBJ2-1; clone_size: NA; v_call: TRBV20-1; cdr3_aa: CSATDYRRGNEQFF
j_call: TRBJ2-1; clone_size: NA; v_call: TRBV7-9; cdr3_aa: CASSPARDRFYNEQFF
j_call: TRBJ2-3; clone_size: NA; v_call: TRBV29-1; cdr3_aa: CSVVAASTDTQYF
j_call: TRBJ2-1; clone_size: NA; v_call: TRBV3-1; cdr3_aa: CASGLGAYNEQFF
j_call: TRBJ2-1; clone_size: NA; v_call: TRBV10-2; cdr3_aa: CASTIQGGSGNEQFF
j_call: TRBJ2-3; clone_size: few; v_call: TRBV7-7; cdr3_aa: CASSSNRVDTQYF
j_call: TRBJ2-6; clone_size: NA; v_call: TRBV11-2; cdr3_aa: CASSLVAVGANVLTF
j_call: NA; clone_size: NA; v_call: TRBV5-1; cdr3_aa: CASSLGDRGPEEQYF
j_call: TRBJ2-7; clone_size: NA; v_call: TRBV5-1; cdr3_aa: CASSLVSSGEYEQYF
j_call: TRBJ2-3; clone_size: few; v_call: TRBV5-1; cdr3_aa: CASSLGGGPPPDTQYF
j_call: TRBJ2-7; clone_size: NA; v_call: TRBV12-3/TRBV12-4; cdr3_aa: CASSLAGQRIYEQYF
j_call: TRBJ2-2; clone_size: few; v_call: TRBV5-5; cdr3_aa: CASSLTGGIGELFF
j_call: TRBJ2-1; clone_size: NA; v_call: TRBV29-1; cdr3_aa: CSVPGQAFNEQFF
j_call: TRBJ1-1; clone_size: NA; v_call: TRBV30; cdr3_aa: CAWNFGVRNTEAFF
j_call: TRBJ2-1; clone_size: NA; v_call: TRBV7-3; cdr3_aa: CASSLKAGTSYNEQFF
j_call: TRBJ2-7; clone_size: few; v_call: TRBV5-1; cdr3_aa: CASCCQKRGPPLEEQYF
j_call: TRBJ2-7; clone_size: few; v_call: TRBV5-1; cdr3_aa: CASSSSGRQDNEQYF
j_call: TRBJ2-6; clone_size: few; v_call: TRBV29-1; cdr3_aa: CSVSTGTWGANVLTF
j_call: TRBJ1-2; clone_size: NA; v_call: TRBV20-1; cdr3_aa: CSATLSQNYGYTF
j_call: TRBJ2-3; clone_size: NA; v_call: TRBV7-3; cdr3_aa: CASSFASGGAGDTQYF
j_call: TRBJ1-2; clone_size: NA; v_call: TRBV20-1; cdr3_aa: CSARTGKGYTF
j_call: TRBJ2-5; clone_size: NA; v_call: TRBV10-3; cdr3_aa: CAISETRNEQYF
j_call: TRBJ2-5; clone_size: few; v_call: TRBV12-3/TRBV12-4; cdr3_aa: CASSSGAETQYF
j_call: TRBJ2-1; clone_size: NA; v_call: TRBV14; cdr3_aa: CASSQSGGGVGEQFF
j_call: TRBJ2-7; clone_size: NA; v_call: TRBV5-1; cdr3_aa: CASSLAGAGEHEQYF
j_call: TRBJ2-7; clone_size: NA; v_call: TRBV29-1; cdr3_aa: CSVRTRGASYEQYF
j_call: TRBJ2-1; clone_size: few; v_call: TRBV20-1; cdr3_aa: CSASSGQVTYNEQFF
j_call: TRBJ2-1; clone_size: NA; v_call: TRBV29-1; cdr3_aa: CSVDGTSVYNEQFF
j_call: TRBJ2-1; clone_size: NA; v_call: TRBV29-1; cdr3_aa: CSVEKGYEQFF
j_call: TRBJ2-3; clone_size: NA; v_call: TRBV5-1; cdr3_aa: CASSTTGFQTDTQYF
j_call: TRBJ2-3; clone_size: few; v_call: TRBV20-1; cdr3_aa: CSARGVLETSGNEGPTDTQYF
j_call: TRBJ2-7; clone_size: few; v_call: TRBV6-6; cdr3_aa: CASSSPEDGAYEQYF
j_call: TRBJ2-7; clone_size: few; v_call: TRBV6-1; cdr3_aa: CASSIRPEEQYF
j_call: TRBJ1-2; clone_size: NA; v_call: TRBV6-6; cdr3_aa: CASSHNRDSNYGYTF
j_call: TRBJ2-7; clone_size: NA; v_call: TRBV18; cdr3_aa: CASSAGGLFSYEQYF
j_call: TRBJ2-7; clone_size: NA; v_call: TRBV5-1; cdr3_aa: CASSLSPLGHLLYEQYF
j_call: TRBJ2-7; clone_size: NA; v_call: TRBV12-3/TRBV12-4; cdr3_aa: CASRVRITHEQYF